This T cell receptor beta chain was captured in a study of blood T cell repertoires in COVID-19. Study information: Sites in the United States, Italy and Spain provided acute and convalescent COVID-19 samples. The cDNA or gDNA used as material had been derived from T cells, B-cell-depleted T cells, or PBMCs.

The authors' processing: Amplification of reference gene primers was used by the study to estimate nucleated cell counts. Some clones are missing from TCRdb's copy, which holds only in-frame ones; the method was immunoSEQ multiplex PCR. V and J calls and clone size come straight from that table; D and trimming were deduced from the DNA. The repertoire has 150,000 to 200,000 clones, 85% of them found once; the top ten carry 3% to 3.5%. Germline V CDR1 and CDR2: SGHTS, YDEGEE. The CDR3 contains 14 residues. Losses at the gene ends were 5 bases for V and 6 bases for J; bases not matched to a gene: 6. Sample: peripheral blood. This chain uses TRBV5-8 with TRBJ1-2; TRBD1 agrees at 11 bases. The TCR was taken from a human donor with acute or convalescent COVID-19. The donor label of this sample is uncertain. The CDR3 coding sequence is TGTGCCAGCAGGAATCCGGGACAGGGGGATGGCTACACCTTC. Protein sequence: CASRNPGQGDGYTF. Supplemented by reference TRBV5-8 and TRBJ1-2, the full variable domain reads EAGVTQSPTHLIKTRGQQATLRCSPISGHTSVYWYQQALGLGLQFLLWYDEGEERNRGNFPPRFSGRQFPNYSSELNVNALELEDSALYLCASRNPGQGDGYTFGSGTRLTVV.